This T cell receptor (beta chain) was sequenced during a study of blood T cell repertoires in COVID-19. Study summary: The United States, Italy and Spain were the sources of the acute and convalescent COVID-19 samples. Sources were T cells, B-cell-depleted T cells, or PBMCs; the material itself was cDNA or gDNA.

In the original analysis: Reference gene primer amplification in the assay estimated nucleated cell counts. Data came from immunoSEQ multiplex PCR; TCRdb stores just in-frame clones and leaves some out. V and J calls and clone size are as listed in that table; D and trimming were resolved from the DNA. The data show over 40,000 clones, with approximately 84% seen just once and 11% to 15% held by the top ten. Trimming left V 2 bases short and J 6 bases short, with 11 bases between. Per germline, CDR1 MNHEY and CDR2 SVGAGI. The CDR3 is made up of 14 amino acids. The TCR was taken from a human donor in a cohort sampled during active COVID-19. The gene calls are TRBV6-5 and TRBJ2-1; the D gene is possibly TRBD2 (6 bases). The source material was peripheral blood. The CDR3 nucleotides read TGTGCCAGCAGTTACGGCGGGGCGATCAATGAGCAGTTCTTC. Protein product: CASSYGGAINEQFF.